This record concerns one TCR beta chain sequence. Its antigen is still unknown. These data are taken from a study of OX40 agonist ivuxolimab in advanced cancers. Across the whole study: Enrolled patients in dose escalation had cancers that were hepatocellular carcinoma, melanoma, renal cell or head and neck cancer. Points from the study as a whole: In CD8+ T cells, expanded clones were on average more numerous than in CD4+. Nonresponders, in some cases, also had low normalized T-cell clonal expansion.

There are 13 residues in the CDR3. Trimming cost V 2 bases and J 3 bases, with 8 bases left between them. Germline V CDR1 and CDR2: KGHSH, LQKENI. This table comes from immunoSEQ multiplex PCR, and its TCRdb copy is limited to in-frame clones, with some not included. This sample has 40,000 or so clones, with around nine tenths found just once. The source material was CD4+ or CD8+ T cells sorted from blood, sampled in a trial of the OX40 agonist ivuxolimab. J is TRBJ2-7 and V is TRBV18; D call uncertain. The clonotype comes from an adult with an advanced solid tumor such as melanoma, head and neck, liver or kidney cancer. The DNA for the CDR3 is TGTGCCAGCTCACCAAGGAACGGCTACGAGCAGTACTTC. This gives the protein CASSPRNGYEQYF.